The next 3 T cell receptor beta chains were all read from a single sample in a study of long-term antiretroviral therapy in people with HIV. Version v3.0 of the immunoSEQ assay ran at survey level. The repertoire was sequenced with immunoSEQ multiplex PCR; TCRdb's copy has only in-frame clones and lacks some. The table lists around 25,000 clones, approximately 80% of them singletons, with 5.5% in the top ten. Here the sequenced sample was unsorted PBMCs, taken 1.1 years before starting antiretroviral therapy. The receptor source for this set is a woman aged 30 to 39 with HIV.

The rearrangement joins TRBV10-3 to TRBJ1-3; D perhaps matches TRBD1 (5 bases). This CDR3 has 14 residues. CDR1 is ENHRY and CDR2 is SYGVKD in the germline V gene. V lost 11 bases and J 1 base, leaving 15 bases between the germline ends. CDR3 in DNA: TGTGCCCCCGGGACTTACCTTTCTGGAAACACCATATATTTT. Translating gives CAPGTYLSGNTIYF.

This sequence joins TRBV10-2 and TRBJ2-1, with TRBD2 matching over 9 bases. Germline loops: CDR1 WSHSY, CDR2 SAAADI. The J segment lost 7 bases and the V segment lost 3 bases, leaving 7 bases of the junction unmatched. The CDR3 loop spans 15 amino acids. The CDR3 DNA is TGCGCCAGCAGTGACCTAGCGGGGCCGGGGAATGAGCAGTTCTTC. Its protein is CASSDLAGPGNEQFF.

The V call is TRBV5-1, the J call TRBJ2-1, with D uncertain. The CDR3 consists of 13 residues. Germline values: CDR1 SGHRS, CDR2 YFSETQ. V was pared by 5 bases and J by 6 bases, with 12 bases between. CDR3 region: CASSLDVSNEQFF. The DNA of the CDR3 is TGCGCCAGCAGTCTGGACGTTTCCAATGAGCAGTTCTTC.